The 19 T cell receptor beta chains listed next were all sequenced from one sample in a study of blood T cell repertoires in COVID-19. TCRdb keeps only in-frame clones here, not all; method: immunoSEQ multiplex PCR. The data show around 190,000 clones, about 88% seen once. What was sequenced was peripheral blood. These TCRs come from a man aged 30 to 39 with acute or convalescent COVID-19.

This clone was observed once. The chain recombines TRBV5-1 with TRBJ1-3; D ambiguous. Germline V CDR1 and CDR2: SGHRS, YFSETQ. Trimming shortened V by 4 bases and J by 4 bases, and 15 bases separated the two germline ends. The CDR3 contains 15 residues. The CDR3 DNA follows: TGCGCCAGCAGCCAAAAAACCGGTTCCGGAAACACCATATATTTT. Translated, it gives CASSQKTGSGNTIYF.

The CDR3 nucleotides read TGTGCCACCAGCATTGACGCGGGGAGCACTGAAGCTTTCTTT. Its protein product is CATSIDAGSTEAFF. The V gene is TRBV15, the J gene TRBJ1-1, with no clear D. The germline gives CDR1 LNHNV, CDR2 YYDKDF (reference sequence). The CDR3 runs to 14 residues. V gave up 4 bases and J gave up 4 bases, with 13 bases separating them. The whole variable domain, remainder taken from reference TRBV15 and TRBJ1-1, is DAMVIQNPRYQVTQFGKPVTLSCSQTLNHNVMYWYQQKSSQAPKLLFHYYDKDFNNEADTPDNFQSRRPNTSFCFLDIRSPGLGDTAMYLCATSIDAGSTEAFFGQGTRLTVV.

The chain has TRBV10-3 and TRBJ1-2, with 9 bases lining up with TRBD1. Losses at the gene ends were 4 bases for V and 3 bases for J; bases not matched to a gene: 6. The CDR3 runs to 15 residues. Germline V gives CDR1 ENHRY, CDR2 SYGVKD. The CDR3 DNA reads as TGTGCCATCAGTGCGGGTACAGGGGGCCACTATGGCTACACCTTC. Translating gives CAISAGTGGHYGYTF.

This sequence joins TRBV18 and TRBJ1-6, with TRBD1 as a possible D gene (5 bases). Germline lookup yields CDR1 KGHSH and CDR2 LQKENI. There are 14 residues in the CDR3. Trimming took off 4 bases at V and 5 bases at J, with 9 bases between the two ends. The CDR3 region is CASSQDTNNSPLHF. In DNA form, the CDR3 reads TGTGCCAGCTCACAGGACACAAATAATTCACCCCTCCACTTT. Full variable domain (rest looked up from reference TRBV18 and TRBJ1-6): NAGVMQNPRHLVRRRGQEARLRCSPMKGHSHVYWYRQLPEEGLKFMVYLQKENIIDESGMPKERFSAEFPKEGPSILRIQQVVRGDSAAYFCASSQDTNNSPLHFGNGTRLTVT.

This chain uses TRBV10-1 with TRBJ2-3, with TRBD2 as a possible D gene (6 bases). This CDR3 is built from 14 residues. The germline gives CDR1 WNHNN, CDR2 SYGVQD (reference sequence). V lost 4 bases and J 1 base, leaving 9 bases between the germline ends. CDR3: CASSAASGTDTQYF. The CDR3 bases are TGCGCCAGCAGTGCAGCTAGCGGCACAGATACGCAGTATTTT.

The chain links TRBV11-2 to TRBJ2-5; 9 bases line up with TRBD1. CDR1 is SGHAT and CDR2 is FQNNGV in the germline V gene. This CDR3 has 14 residues. V shed 4 bases and J 1 base; nucleotides not matched to a gene: 1. The CDR3 spells CASSSDRGQETQYF. Here the CDR3 DNA reads TGTGCCAGCAGCTCGGACAGGGGCCAAGAGACCCAGTACTTC. The variable domain in full, completed from reference TRBV11-2 and TRBJ2-5, reads EAGVAQSPRYKIIEKRQSVAFWCNPISGHATLYWYQQILGQGPKLLIQFQNNGVVDDSQLPKDRFSAERLKGVDSTLKIQPAKLEDSAVYLCASSSDRGQETQYFGPGTRLLVL.

This chain uses TRBV6-5 with TRBJ2-7; the D gene is possibly TRBD2 (7 bases). The germline gives CDR1 MNHEY, CDR2 SVGAGI. The CDR3 is 12 amino acids. The V end lost 5 bases, the J end lost 6 bases, and 11 bases lay between the germline ends. CDR3 residues: CASSRGAREQYF. The DNA of the CDR3 is TGTGCCAGCAGTCGGGGGGCGCGCGAGCAGTACTTC.

V gene TRBV7-3 combines with J gene TRBJ2-2; TRBD2 is a possible D gene (6 bases). Germline V gene lookup returns CDR1 SGHTA and CDR2 FQGTGA. The CDR3 extends over 14 amino acids. The germline V and J ends were trimmed by 4 bases and 6 bases, with 12 bases remaining between them. Here the CDR3 reads CASSSQLAAGELFF. In nucleotides, the CDR3 is TGTGCCAGCAGCTCCCAACTAGCTGCCGGGGAGCTGTTTTTT.

For this clone: Other DNA sequences from this sample encode an identical CDR3 as well. V and J are TRBV5-1 and TRBJ1-1; D possibly corresponds to TRBD1 (6 bases). Trimming took 0 bases from V and 1 from J, leaving 7 bases between them. This CDR3 region has 14 residues. Germline V gene data show CDR1 as SGHRS and CDR2 as YFSETQ. The CDR3 sequence: CASSLGGGNTEAFF. The CDR3 DNA reads as TGCGCCAGCAGCTTGGGAGGGGGGAACACTGAAGCTTTCTTT.

This chain connects TRBV6-5 to TRBJ2-7; 7 bases map to TRBD1. Unmatched junction bases numbered 5, after V lost 6 bases and J lost 3 bases. This CDR3 contains 13 residues. Germline V lookup: CDR1 MNHEY, CDR2 SVGAGI. The CDR3 bases are TGTGCCAGCAGCTCCGGACAGGTCTACGAGCAGTACTTC. Amino acids: CASSSGQVYEQYF.

J is TRBJ2-7 and V is TRBV5-5; TRBD1 aligns across 8 bases. Germline CDR1 is SGHKS and CDR2 is YYEKEE (reference sequence). Trimming at V came to 2 bases and at J to 2 bases, leaving 6 bases not matched to a gene. This CDR3 contains 15 residues. The chain's CDR3 is CASSFLTGVTYEQYF. CDR3 nucleotide sequence: TGTGCCAGCAGCTTTCTGACAGGGGTCACCTACGAGCAGTACTTC.

This chain uses TRBV13 with TRBJ2-5; a possible D gene is TRBD2 (6 bases). Trimming removed 2 bases from V and 4 bases from J, with 14 bases in between. The CDR3 spans 15 residues. Germline CDR1 and CDR2: PRHDT and FYEKMQ (reference sequence). CDR3 sequence reads: CASSLKWGEVETQYF. CDR3 bases: TGTGCCAGCAGCTTAAAGTGGGGGGAAGTAGAGACCCAGTACTTC. Variable domain in full (rest from reference TRBV13 and TRBJ2-5): AAGVIQSPRHLIKEKRETATLKCYPIPRHDTVYWYQQGPGQDPQFLISFYEKMQSDKGSIPDRFSAQQFSDYHSELNMSSLELGDSALYFCASSLKWGEVETQYFGPGTRLLVL.

The rearrangement joins TRBV4-1 to TRBJ1-6; 7 positions match TRBD1. The CDR3 loop spans 13 amino acids. The V segment lost 4 bases and the J segment 7 bases; nucleotides outside the gene matches: 1. Germline V CDR1 and CDR2: MGHRA, YSYEKL. The CDR3 reads CASSRDRNSPLHF. The CDR3 DNA reads as TGCGCCAGCAGCCGGGACAGAAATTCACCCCTCCACTTT.

V usage is TRBV14 and J usage is TRBJ1-2; 8 bases line up with TRBD1. The CDR3 has 13 residues. Unmatched junction bases numbered 4, after V lost 4 bases and J lost 6 bases. Germline assignment: CDR1 SGHDN and CDR2 FVKESK. CDR3 sequence (DNA): TGTGCCAGCAGCCCCTTGGACAGGGATGGCTACACCTTC. Amino acid sequence: CASSPLDRDGYTF.

This clone occurred once. The rearrangement links TRBV30 to TRBJ2-5, with TRBD2 matching over 7 bases. V shed 2 bases, J shed 5 bases, and the junction held 8 bases outside the gene matches. CDR3 size: 14 residues. CDR1 GTSNPN and CDR2 SVGIG come from the germline V gene (reference sequence). CDR3 nucleotides: TGTGCCTGGAGTAACCGGGGGGTAAAGGAGACCCAGTACTTC. It specifies CAWSNRGVKETQYF.

V usage is TRBV2 and J usage is TRBJ2-5; 9 bases are shared with TRBD2. The CDR3 totals 14 residues. The V gene's germline CDR1 is SNHLY and CDR2 FYNNEI. The V gene end was trimmed by 7 bases and the J gene end by 6 bases; junction bases not matched to a gene: 9. CDR3 sequence reads: CASMSPGLAKTQYF. The CDR3 bases are TGTGCCAGCATGTCCCCCGGACTAGCGAAGACCCAGTACTTC.

The CDR3 bases are TGTGCCAGCAGTTACAAGGAGTCGGGGGCTGGAAACACCATATATTTT. Residues: CASSYKESGAGNTIYF. The chain has TRBV6-6 and TRBJ1-3; tentatively, D is TRBD1 (5 bases). With 2 bases removed from V and 2 bases from J, the gap between germline ends came to 13 bases. The CDR3 runs 16 residues. The germline CDR1 and CDR2 sequences are MNHNY and SVGAGI (reference sequence).

This chain connects TRBV5-4 to TRBJ2-1; D is perhaps TRBD2 (6 bases). This CDR3 is built from 15 residues. The ends were cut back, 0 bases at V and 9 bases at J, with 16 bases in the middle. Germline V gene lookup returns CDR1 SGHNT and CDR2 YYREEE (reference sequence). This CDR3 is CASSLGGREVGEQFF. CDR3 sequence (DNA): TGTGCCAGCAGCTTGGGGGGCAGGGAGGTTGGTGAGCAGTTCTTC. Looking up the rest from reference TRBV5-4 and TRBJ2-1 gives the full variable domain: ETGVTQSPTHLIKTRGQQVTLRCSSQSGHNTVSWYQQALGQGPQFIFQYYREEENGRGNFPPRFSGLQFPNYSSELNVNALELDDSALYLCASSLGGREVGEQFFGPGTRLTVL.

The chain couples TRBV5-1 to TRBJ2-5; 8 bases match TRBD2. Germline V gene lookup returns CDR1 SGHRS and CDR2 YFSETQ. The ends lost 1 base at V and 5 bases at J; junction bases unmatched: 7. The CDR3 has 15 amino acids. CDR3 amino acids: CASSLFLAGGETQYF. The CDR3 nucleotides read TGCGCCAGCAGCTTGTTCCTAGCGGGCGGGGAGACCCAGTACTTC.